This TCR beta chain was sequenced during a study of OX40 agonist ivuxolimab in advanced cancers. In the study overall: Every 2 weeks, patients received ivuxolimab intravenously, dosed at 0.01 to 10 mg/kg.

Germline-derived CDR1 and CDR2 are MNHEY and SVGAGI. The V and J ends lost 2 bases and 8 bases, in that order; junction bases with no gene match: 10. The CDR3 runs 16 residues. The cohort excluded patients with autoimmune disease history or systemic immunosuppression. On cycle 4 day 1 and cycle 7 day 1, as well as at baseline, blood was sampled. Only in-frame clones appear in the TCRdb table, and some are missing; sequencing was by immunoSEQ multiplex PCR. The data show more than 90,000 clones, roughly four fifths seen once. The source is an adult with an advanced solid tumor such as melanoma, head and neck, liver or kidney cancer. This chain joins TRBV6-5 and TRBJ1-4; TRBD1 matches at 8 bases. The sample was CD4+ or CD8+ T cells sorted from blood, taken in a trial of the OX40 agonist ivuxolimab. In DNA form, the CDR3 reads TGTGCCAGCAGTTACCAATACAGGGGGGCGGAGGAAAAACTGTTTTTT. This encodes CASSYQYRGAEEKLFF.